Given below is one TCR beta chain in context. The antigen it binds to is not known. No qualities accompany the bases; no much larger clone lies one base away. The entry originates in a study of shared clonotypes between healthy human individuals (dated by TCRdb to 2018 to 2020). General notes on the study: A couple of women and a few men aged 18 to 49 years were included in the cohort. Per donor, three plates each were used for CD4 naive and CD4 memory, two for CD8 naive, and one for CD8 memory. To estimate repertoire size and how much clonotype sharing occurs between individuals, the study deeply sequenced the blood TCR repertoires of several healthy adults. To increase sequencing depth and limit assay-specific biases, different laboratories used diverse techniques to prepare libraries and sequence TCR repertoires. Each donor's leukapheresis produced roughly between roughly 0.85 and 9.5 billion PBMCs. What the work shows at the level of the full study, not this receptor alone: Compared with non-shared clonotypes, clonotypes shared by all four sorted-subset donors had higher generation probabilities. The small number of donors limited the genetic and exposure-history diversity represented. Across a few donors, approximately 4.6% of naive CD4, approximately 4% of naive CD8, approximately 2.5% of memory CD4, and over 0.35% of memory CD8 clonotypes were shared. Pairwise subsampling led to the expectation that sequencing depth would affect the degree of clonotype sharing among donors. Naive subsets generally had larger estimated clonotype richness than memory subsets did. Rarefaction of sorted-subset datasets indicated incomplete sequencing despite the large sequencing depth. Sampling was restricted to blood, and TCR repertoires in tissue are likely to differ from TCR repertoires in blood.

Using the deep immunoSEQ assay, multiplex PCR amplified TCR CDR3 regions from genomic DNA. Extracted genomic DNA from each cell subset was spread evenly across all wells of several immunoSEQ 96-well plates, with each plate serving as a replicate. For sorted subsets, each replicate PCR was loaded with about 200 ng genomic DNA, equivalent to 30,000 or so T cell genomes. The purified libraries were quantified using a Qubit 3.0 fluorometer, sized with a Bioanalyzer 2100, and then quantified again using the KAPA Library Quantification kit. Every immunoSEQ 96-well plate was sequenced on a separate single-read 150-cycle Illumina NextSeq 550 flow cell. Under the source paper's analysis protocol: The immunoSEQ output contained only junctional sequences without quality scores, so filtering could not match that applied to full-length reads. Sequences were annotated with PyIR, a Python wrapper for IgBLAST v1.9, and V/J genes and CDR3 were assigned using IMGT germline references. Any read was removed if the V/J assignment was weak (E-value above 1e-6), the CDR3 was missing, or the read contained stop codons, out-of-frame junctions, or ambiguous translated residues. V3J clonotypes were defined by identical inferred V gene, J gene, and CDR3 amino acid sequence. To compute the percentage overlap between repertoires, the number of shared unique clonotypes was divided by the size of the smaller repertoire. RTK rarefaction, the Chao1 estimator, and Recon v2.1 estimates of unobserved clonotypes were used to assess repertoire richness. Generation probabilities for all TCRbeta clonotypes obtained by the gDNA method from a few donors were computed using OLGA. The clones in this table, taken by TCRdb from immuneACCESS, are in-frame only. Not every clone is retained; where verified, under half of the shortfall comes from an unresolved V gene, and the cause of the rest is unknown. V and J calls and clone size are those listed in that table; D and trimming were worked out from the DNA. This sample comprises 1.4 million to 1.5 million clones, approximately 97% of them detected only once. The ten largest clonotypes hold 1.2% of the sample.

Healthy HIV-negative adults with no recently reported acute infections or vaccinations were included as donors. Every donor was a Caucasian adult living in Nashville, Tennessee, USA. CD4+ T cells were enriched by magnetic negative selection; naive cells were then positively selected on CD45RA, and the negative fraction formed the memory subset. Blood was obtained by leukapheresis, after which PBMCs were separated by Ficoll-Histopaque density gradient centrifugation and cryopreserved in liquid nitrogen vapor phase. Purity and quantity of every magnetically sorted T cell population were checked by analytical flow cytometry. From each sorted fraction, genomic DNA was isolated and quantified by UV absorbance on a Nanodrop 2000c. Trimming takes 5 bases from V and 2 bases from J, and the germline ends sit 17 bases apart. The CDR3 sequence holds 16 residues, the cysteine and phenylalanine included. Of all the DNA, just the CDR3 is kept, 48 bases in frame from base 1. The germline V gene gives CDR1 as SGHTA and CDR2 as FQGNSA.

This TCR was sampled from a man aged 25 to 40 in good health. The sample was naive CD4+ T cells sorted from blood. The sample's cell subset or site label is to be understood as: CD45RA+ positively selected. The chain links TRBV7-2 with TRBJ2-3; TRBD2 is perhaps the D gene, given 5 matching bases. CDR3 reads: CASSPSRGFNTDTQYF. The nucleotide sequence is given as TGTGCCAGCAGCCCGTCGCGAGGGTTTAACACAGATACGCAGTATTTT. The CDR3, completed at both ends by the reference TRBV7-2 and TRBJ2-3 genes, gives the full variable domain GAGVSQSPSNKVTEKGKDVELRCDPISGHTALYWYRQSLGQGLEFLIYFQGNSAPDKSGLPSDRFSAERTGGSVSTLTIQRTQQEDSAVYLCASSPSRGFNTDTQYFGPGTRLTVL.